Listed below are T cell receptor beta chains from one sample, sequenced in a study of T cell repertoires in cytomegalovirus infection. Using its own MiXCR run on the reads, TCRdb lists one record per CDR3 protein. The sample lists under 850,000 distinct CDR3 sequences, approximately 34% occurring once. The source material was PBMCs. Receptors originate from a human donor in good health (CMV status not recorded). Some clones in this sample may be carry-over from other donors' samples. CDR3s include the opening cysteine and the closing phenylalanine or tryptophan. Each record gives: J gene, clone size, D gene, V gene, CDR3 protein, CDR3 DNA. A D gene is named only where the DNA matches it firmly. Expanded clones get a size class; other rows say once, few or many, or leave the size out.

j_gene: TRBJ2-1
abundance: -
d_gene: TRBD2
v_gene: TRBV12-3/TRBV12-4
CDR3aa: CASTPGTSGADEQFF
CDR3nt: TGTGCCAGCACCCCTGGGACTAGCGGGGCCGATGAGCAGTTCTTC

j_gene: TRBJ1-2
abundance: few
d_gene: TRBD1
v_gene: TRBV28
CDR3aa: CASRADRDSYGYTF
CDR3nt: TGTGCCAGCAGAGCCGACAGGGACAGCTATGGCTACACCTTC

j_gene: TRBJ2-7
abundance: many
d_gene: TRBD2
v_gene: TRBV7-8
CDR3aa: CASSLAPVAGGPHEQYF
CDR3nt: TGTGCCAGCAGCTTAGCGCCAGTAGCGGGGGGGCCCCACGAGCAGTACTTC

j_gene: TRBJ2-1
abundance: few
d_gene: -
v_gene: TRBV11-2
CDR3aa: CASSVKRVEQFF
CDR3nt: TGTGCCAGCAGTGTAAAGCGAGTGGAGCAGTTCTTC

j_gene: TRBJ2-2
abundance: -
d_gene: -
v_gene: TRBV19
CDR3aa: CASSGPAGVGGELFF
CDR3nt: TGTGCCAGTAGTGGCCCCGCGGGCGTCGGCGGGGAGCTGTTTTTT

j_gene: TRBJ1-1
abundance: few
d_gene: -
v_gene: TRBV7-9
CDR3aa: CASSPPDTANTEAFF
CDR3nt: TGTGCCAGCAGCCCACCGGACACGGCGAACACTGAAGCTTTCTTT

j_gene: TRBJ2-1
abundance: many
d_gene: -
v_gene: TRBV12-3/TRBV12-4
CDR3aa: CASSEAPVGTFEQFF
CDR3nt: TGTGCCAGCAGCGAAGCCCCAGTCGGGACCTTTGAGCAGTTCTTC

j_gene: TRBJ2-5
abundance: -
d_gene: -
v_gene: TRBV27
CDR3aa: CASSLSGRPRGEETQYF
CDR3nt: TGTGCCAGCAGTTTATCTGGCCGGCCCAGGGGCGAAGAGACCCAGTACTTC

j_gene: TRBJ2-4
abundance: -
d_gene: TRBD2
v_gene: TRBV20-1
CDR3aa: CSARDRDSGGSLAKNIQYF
CDR3nt: TGCAGTGCTAGAGATCGCGATAGCGGGGGGTCACTAGCCAAAAACATTCAGTACTTC

j_gene: TRBJ1-5
abundance: few
d_gene: -
v_gene: TRBV7-8
CDR3aa: CASSFRTRDPGNQPQHF
CDR3nt: TGTGCCAGCAGCTTCAGAACCCGGGACCCAGGCAATCAGCCCCAGCATTTT

j_gene: TRBJ2-2
abundance: -
d_gene: -
v_gene: TRBV30
CDR3aa: CAWEEGGELFF
CDR3nt: TGTGCCTGGGAGGAGGGCGGGGAGCTGTTTTTT

j_gene: TRBJ1-1
abundance: -
d_gene: -
v_gene: TRBV29-1
CDR3aa: CSVEVRGVPEAFF
CDR3nt: TGCAGCGTTGAAGTGAGGGGGGTCCCTGAAGCTTTCTTT